The 25 T cell receptor beta chains in this list originate from one sample, sequenced in a study of CD8+ T cells in alopecia areata. Following extraction, RNA underwent reverse transcription to cDNA, which served as the sequencing template. Repertoires were generated with immunoSEQ multiplex PCR, while TCRdb's copy carries only in-frame clones and drops some. The sample shows under 350,000 clones, roughly 60% of them seen only once. As to treatment: oral pan-JAK inhibitor, 5-10 mg twice daily. Material: CD4+ T cells sorted from blood, obtained at week 24, from a patient treated with tofacitinib. The receptors derive from a human donor with alopecia areata.

The genes are TRBV28 and TRBJ2-5, with D perhaps matching TRBD1 (5 bases). The CDR3 runs 14 residues. V lost 5 bases, J lost 1 base, and 11 bases lay in between. Germline V gene data show CDR1 as MDHEN and CDR2 as SYDVKM. The CDR3: CASSADRGQETQYF. The CDR3 coding sequence is TGTGCCAGCAGTGCCGACAGAGGCCAAGAGACCCAGTACTTC.

The V gene is TRBV6-5, the J gene TRBJ1-6; D gene ambiguous. CDR3 length equals 14 residues. CDR1 is MNHEY and CDR2 is SVGAGI in the germline V gene. The V end lost 0 bases, the J end lost 5 bases, and 5 bases lay between the germline ends. CDR3 in amino acids: CASSYSSNNSPLHF. CDR3 bases: TGTGCCAGCAGTTACTCCAGCAATAATTCACCCCTCCACTTT.

The J gene is TRBJ1-2, the V gene TRBV18, with TRBD1 as a possible D gene (5 bases). V shed 1 base and J shed 0 bases, with 12 bases lying between them. The CDR3 covers 16 residues. The germline CDR1 and CDR2 sequences are KGHSH and LQKENI. The CDR3 DNA follows: TGTGCCAGCTCACCACAGAGACAGTCTTCTAACTATGGCTACACCTTC. Its translation is CASSPQRQSSNYGYTF.

The chain employs TRBV5-4 and TRBJ2-5, with TRBD2 matching 9 bases. The CDR3 is made up of 14 amino acids. After removal of 0 bases from V and 6 bases from J, the junction contained 3 bases not matched to a gene. Germline assignment: CDR1 SGHNT and CDR2 YYREEE (reference sequence). The DNA of the CDR3 is TGTGCCAGCAGCTTGGCCGCGGGAGGGAAGACCCAGTACTTC. It codes for CASSLAAGGKTQYF. Full variable domain (rest looked up from reference TRBV5-4 and TRBJ2-5): ETGVTQSPTHLIKTRGQQVTLRCSSQSGHNTVSWYQQALGQGPQFIFQYYREEENGRGNFPPRFSGLQFPNYSSELNVNALELDDSALYLCASSLAAGGKTQYFGPGTRLLVL.

The rearrangement links TRBV4-2 to TRBJ2-2; D is unclear. Trimming pared 1 base from V and 2 bases from J, leaving 14 bases between. CDR1 is LGHNA, CDR2 YNFKEQ, per germline. This CDR3 comprises 17 residues. The CDR3 coding sequence is TGTGCCAGCAGCCAAGGAGTCGGTAACTTCAACACCGGGGAGCTGTTTTTT. Translation: CASSQGVGNFNTGELFF.

The CDR3 region has the DNA TGTGCCAGCAGTTACCTGGGTCAGGGGAGGCCCGGGGAGCTGTTTTTT. Translation gives CASSYLGQGRPGELFF. The gene calls are TRBV6-5 and TRBJ2-2, with D perhaps assigned TRBD1 or TRBD2 (6 bases each). Germline V gives CDR1 MNHEY, CDR2 SVGAGI. The V and J ends lost 2 bases and 6 bases respectively, with 16 bases between them. This CDR3 is 16 amino acids long.

This chain joins TRBV15 and TRBJ1-1; D uncertain. Trimming took off 5 bases at V and 1 base at J, with 8 bases between the two ends. In germline, CDR1 is LNHNV, CDR2 YYDKDF (reference sequence). The CDR3 is made up of 13 amino acids. The CDR3 spells CATSHTTNTEAFF. Written as DNA, the CDR3 is TGTGCCACCAGCCATACCACGAACACTGAAGCTTTCTTT.

V is TRBV29-1 and J is TRBJ1-2; weak D call: TRBD1 (5 bases). Trimming pared 3 bases from V and 2 bases from J, leaving 13 bases between. The CDR3 has 14 residues. Germline V lookup: CDR1 SQVTM, CDR2 ANQGSEA. CDR3: CSVEMPDKNYGYTF. DNA of the CDR3: TGCAGCGTTGAGATGCCGGACAAGAACTATGGCTACACCTTC. The variable domain in full, with the rest retrieved from reference TRBV29-1 and TRBJ1-2, is SAVISQKPSRDICQRGTSLTIQCQVDSQVTMMFWYRQQPGQSLTLIATANQGSEATYESGFVIDKFPISRPNLTFSTLTVSNMSPEDSSIYLCSVEMPDKNYGYTFGSGTRLTVV.

V and J are TRBV4-1 and TRBJ1-2, with unresolved D. V was clipped by 1 base and J by 6 bases, with 9 bases between them. CDR1 is MGHRA and CDR2 is YSYEKL in the germline V gene. This CDR3 spans 13 amino acids. CDR3 residues: CASSQGPRNGYTF. The CDR3 DNA follows: TGCGCCAGCAGCCAAGGACCGAGGAATGGCTACACCTTC.

The CDR3 region is CAWRPGQGSYNEQFF. The CDR3 nucleotides are TGTGCCTGGCGTCCGGGACAGGGGTCCTACAATGAGCAGTTCTTC. This chain joins TRBV30 and TRBJ2-1; 10 bases are a match to TRBD1. Germline V gene data show CDR1 as GTSNPN and CDR2 as SVGIG (reference sequence). The junction had 5 bases not matched to a gene; V was cut back by 5 bases and J by 1 base. This CDR3 region has 15 residues. The variable domain in full, completed from reference TRBV30 and TRBJ2-1, reads SQTIHQWPATLVQPVGSPLSLECTVEGTSNPNLYWYRQAAGRGLQLLFYSVGIGQISSEVPQNLSASRPQDRQFILSSKKLLLSDSGFYLCAWRPGQGSYNEQFFGPGTRLTVL.

The J gene is TRBJ2-5, the V gene TRBV5-6; perhaps TRBD2 as D (5 bases). CDR1 is SGHDT, CDR2 YYEEEE, per germline. V was shortened by 4 bases and J by 5 bases, with 15 bases between the two germline ends. The CDR3 sequence is 14 residues long. The CDR3, as DNA: TGTGCCAGCAGCCTCCGGCGGGTGGGGGAGACCCAGTACTTC. Translated: CASSLRRVGETQYF.

The chain couples TRBV7-3 to TRBJ1-1; maybe TRBD1 (5 bases). The germline V gene has CDR1 SGHTA and CDR2 FQGTGA. Between the trimmed V and J ends, which lost 5 bases and 3 bases, there was a span of 10 bases. The CDR3 is 13 residues long. CDR3: CASSQGQYTEAFF. The CDR3 nucleotides read TGTGCCAGCAGCCAGGGCCAGTACACTGAAGCTTTCTTT.

The rearrangement uses TRBV20-1 and TRBJ1-2; the D is unclear. V lost 3 bases and J lost 5, with 4 bases in between. In germline, CDR1 is DFQATT, CDR2 SNEGSKA (reference sequence). This CDR3 is 10 amino acids long. The DNA of the CDR3 is TGCAGTGCTAGGGGGTATGGCTACACCTTC. This translates into CSARGYGYTF.

The chain uses TRBV29-1 and TRBJ2-1; 7 nucleotides agree with TRBD2. CDR1 and CDR2 from the germline V gene are SQVTM and ANQGSEA. The CDR3 is made up of 13 amino acids. Trimming at V came to 8 bases and at J to 0 bases, leaving 4 bases not matched to a gene. CDR3 DNA sequence: TGCAGCATCGAGCGGGGCTCCTACAATGAGCAGTTCTTC. This codes for CSIERGSYNEQFF.

This chain joins TRBV15 and TRBJ2-3, with 12 bases lining up with TRBD1. The germline CDR1 and CDR2 sequences are LNHNV and YYDKDF (reference sequence). Unmatched junction bases numbered 9, after V lost 5 bases and J lost 3 bases. This CDR3 region has 17 residues. The CDR3 reads CATSLTWGQGATDTQYF. The CDR3 DNA is TGTGCCACCAGCCTGACATGGGGACAGGGGGCAACAGATACGCAGTATTTT.

V gene TRBV5-1 combines with J gene TRBJ2-1; a weak D match, TRBD2 (6 bases). This CDR3 contains 14 residues. V dropped 4 bases and J dropped 3 bases, with 11 bases sitting between them. Germline V gives CDR1 SGHRS, CDR2 YFSETQ. CDR3: CASSVTSYYNEQFF. CDR3 in DNA: TGCGCCAGCAGCGTGACTAGTTACTACAATGAGCAGTTCTTC. Drawing the rest from reference TRBV5-1 and TRBJ2-1, the complete variable domain is KAGVTQTPRYLIKTRGQQVTLSCSPISGHRSVSWYQQTPGQGLQFLFEYFSETQRNKGNFPGRFSGRQFSNSRSEMNVSTLELGDSALYLCASSVTSYYNEQFFGPGTRLTVL.

The V and J genes are TRBV6-6 and TRBJ2-2, with D perhaps assigned TRBD1 or TRBD2 (5 bases each). The CDR3 is 15 amino acids. The germline V and J ends were trimmed by 2 bases and 7 bases, with 14 bases remaining between them. The V gene's germline CDR1 is MNHNY and CDR2 SVGAGI (reference sequence). The CDR3 bases are TGTGCCAGCAGTTACAGGGACCCTGCAGGCGGGGAGCTGTTTTTT. Amino acid sequence: CASSYRDPAGGELFF.

The CDR3 loop reads CASSSRAFGDTLNTEAFF. The DNA for the CDR3 is TGCGCCAGCAGCTCTCGCGCGTTCGGGGATACCCTGAACACTGAAGCTTTCTTT. The chain combines TRBV4-1 with TRBJ1-1; no firm D call. Trimming stripped 5 bases from V and 0 bases from J, with 22 bases between. CDR3 length: 18 amino acids. Germline V gene sequence: CDR1 MGHRA, CDR2 YSYEKL.

The chain is built from TRBV2 and TRBJ1-6; 7 bases fit TRBD1. The CDR3 contains 14 residues. Trimming removed 5 bases from V and 2 bases from J; junction bases left unmatched: 0. In germline, CDR1 is SNHLY, CDR2 FYNNEI. The DNA for the CDR3 is TGTGCCAGCAGTCAGGGGGCCTATAATTCACCCCTCCACTTT. Translation: CASSQGAYNSPLHF.

The chain couples TRBV6-1 to TRBJ2-5, with D uncertain. V was trimmed by 6 bases and J by 5 bases, leaving 10 bases between them. Germline CDR1 is MNHNS and CDR2 is SASEGT. This CDR3 is 12 amino acids long. DNA of the CDR3: TGTGCCAGCAGCCCCGTGTTGGAGACCCAGTACTTC. Translated, it gives CASSPVLETQYF.

The chain carries TRBV5-1 and TRBJ2-7, with no clear D. Germline V gives CDR1 SGHRS, CDR2 YFSETQ. The V end was cut by 6 bases, the J end by 6 bases, with 16 bases between. The CDR3 is made up of 13 amino acids. The CDR3 sequence: CASTSRTGSEQYF. Written as DNA, the CDR3 is TGCGCCAGCACATCGAGGACCGGTAGCGAGCAGTACTTC. The complete variable domain, with remaining parts taken from reference TRBV5-1 and TRBJ2-7, reads KAGVTQTPRYLIKTRGQQVTLSCSPISGHRSVSWYQQTPGQGLQFLFEYFSETQRNKGNFPGRFSGRQFSNSRSEMNVSTLELGDSALYLCASTSRTGSEQYFGPGTRLTVT.

A single count supports this clone. This chain links TRBV11-2 with TRBJ1-6, with D maybe TRBD1 (5 bases). This CDR3 contains 15 residues. The germline V gene encodes CDR1 SGHAT and CDR2 FQNNGV. Trimming shortened V by 0 bases and J by 6 bases, and 9 bases separated the two germline ends. CDR3 DNA: TGTGCCAGCAGCTTAGAGACAGCTCTTAATTCACCCCTCCACTTT. This translates into CASSLETALNSPLHF.

This sequence joins TRBV2 and TRBJ2-5; the match to TRBD1 covers 7 bases. In germline, CDR1 is SNHLY, CDR2 FYNNEI. The CDR3 consists of 16 residues. V trimming: 6 bases; J trimming: 4 bases; junction bases outside the gene matches: 14. The CDR3, as DNA: TGTGCCAGCAGCGGACGGGACAGCCCTGGGGGAGAGACCCAGTACTTC. Its translation is CASSGRDSPGGETQYF.

In nucleotides, the CDR3 is TGTGCCAGCAGCTTAAGAGTCAGTAAAACCTACGAGCAGTACTTC. Its translation is CASSLRVSKTYEQYF. The chain joins TRBV11-2 to TRBJ2-7, with unresolved D. CDR3 length equals 15 residues. The germline CDR1 and CDR2 sequences are SGHAT and FQNNGV. Trimming took off 2 bases at V and 2 bases at J, with 13 bases between the two ends. Full variable domain (rest looked up from reference TRBV11-2 and TRBJ2-7): EAGVAQSPRYKIIEKRQSVAFWCNPISGHATLYWYQQILGQGPKLLIQFQNNGVVDDSQLPKDRFSAERLKGVDSTLKIQPAKLEDSAVYLCASSLRVSKTYEQYFGPGTRLTVT.

This clone has just one count. The chain employs TRBV28 and TRBJ1-1; perhaps TRBD1 as D (5 bases). The germline CDR1 and CDR2 sequences are MDHEN and SYDVKM. V shed 4 bases and J shed 4 bases, with 10 bases lying between them. The CDR3 has 13 amino acids. The CDR3, as DNA: TGTGCCAGCAGTTGGCGTAGGGGCACTGAAGCTTTCTTT. Protein product: CASSWRRGTEAFF.